This T cell receptor beta chain is from a study of shared clonotypes between healthy human individuals. In the study overall: The plates for each donor numbered three CD4 naive, three CD4 memory, two CD8 naive and one CD8 memory. Study observations and caveats: Between a few donors, naive CD4 clonotypes were shared at a level of about 5%.

At least ten counts were recorded for this clone. Antigen: not known. Caucasian adults residing in Nashville, Tennessee made up all the donors. The CDR3 sequence is 15 residues long. The V segment lost 4 bases and the J segment 4 bases; nucleotides outside the gene matches: 3. Germline-derived CDR1 and CDR2 are MNHNY and SVGAGI (reference sequence). Sequenced by immunoSEQ multiplex PCR; TCRdb stores in-frame clones only, minus some. The repertoire consists of fewer than 400,000 clones, with around 72% occurring once and the leading ten covering about a tenth. The sequence derives from a man aged 25 to 45 in good health. The genes are TRBV6-6 and TRBJ2-5; 13 bases align to TRBD2. What was sequenced was memory CD4+ T cells sorted from blood. Subset reported: CD45RA-negative fraction. DNA of the CDR3: TGTGCCAGCAGTTTGGGACTAGCGGGAACAGAGACCCAGTACTTC. Translated: CASSLGLAGTETQYF.